This T cell receptor (beta chain) was retrieved from a study of T cell responses to AZD1222 COVID-19 vaccine (dated by TCRdb to 2020 to 2022). Some background on the complete study: AZD1222 recipients given second doses at about 4 weeks or at about 12 weeks were pooled, since spike-specific TCR depth and breadth were not found to differ between the two schedules. TCR sequencing was performed for roughly 240 trial participants, of whom 207 were given two doses of AZD1222 and around 25 were given two doses of MenACWY control vaccine. Enrollment into the trials was organized by age into subgroups of 18-55, 56-69 and 70-plus years, and those subgroups contained approximately 160, 26 and 62 TCR-sequenced participants, respectively. Points the paper makes about the study in general: In the small 56-69-year group, the increase in depth fell short of significance, most likely because of low power. The whole spike protein was spanned by vaccine-associated CD4 TCRs, and dominant responses were seen in regions 160-218 and 743-854. Participants were mostly white British and included more females than males, and it was suggested by the authors that clonal diversity may have been underestimated. After two AZD1222 doses, spike-specific TCR breadth and depth were significantly higher than at day 0 and than in MenACWY recipients. Nearly half of unique spike-specific TCRs reportedly recognized epitopes outside regions mutated in the B.1.351 and B.1.1.7 variants. Conclusions about previously exposed vaccinees are limited, since just six or seven AZD1222 recipients were seropositive for SARS-CoV-2 at baseline. No day 14 peak-response samples were available, so repertoires were characterized only after the peak T cell response.

The CDR3 regions of human TCRbeta chains were analyzed by immunosequencing. Per the source publication's procedure: Repertoire TCRs were matched against a reference library of SARS-CoV-2-specific TCRs generated with the MIRA antigen-specificity platform. Breadth was defined as the fraction of unique TCRs that were SARS-CoV-2-associated. Depth was defined as the fraction of total T cells that were SARS-CoV-2-associated. Using the MIRA data, each spike-specific TCR was assigned both to the spike region to which the TCR was reactive and to a CD4 or CD8 class. Log10-transformed breadth and depth values were compared by one-way ANOVA with Sidak's multiple comparisons tests. Sourced from immuneACCESS, this table was stored by TCRdb with only in-frame sequences that have V and J called. A share of the clones is absent; for the studies checked, an unresolved V gene accounts for under half, and the remainder has no known explanation. V, J and clone size are taken as reported in that table, and D and trimming were inferred from the DNA itself. The sample table records about 120,000 clones; approximately 93% of these occur just once. The ten most abundant clones make up over 2.5% of the sample.

On this clone: Its antigen remains undetermined. No base-level quality is on record; no much larger clone is a single base apart.

From the cysteine up to the phenylalanine, the CDR3 has a length of 14 residues. The entry retains the CDR3 DNA only, 42 bases that are in frame from base 1. The junction shows trimming of 3 bases on V and 3 bases on J, and the gene matches do not reach 1 base of it. The germline V gene specifies KGHSH as CDR1 and LQKENI as CDR2. The time point label here, explained by the study, means: baseline before first vaccination. Vaccinee samples came from UK trials COV001 and COV002, including a single-blind randomized controlled phase 2/3 trial of AZD1222 (ChAdOx1 nCoV-19) in healthy adults. Trial participant PBMC samples were collected at day 0 and day 28 after the second dose for TCRbeta chain sequencing.

The V and J segments used are TRBV18 and TRBJ1-4; 7 middle bases align to TRBD1. The sample here was peripheral blood, taken on day 0 of AZD1222 vaccination. This receptor was identified in an adult in good health. The bases read TGTGCCAGCTCACCGACAGGGCCTAATGAAAAACTGTTTTTT. This yields the protein CASSPTGPNEKLFF.